This T cell receptor beta chain came from a study of molecular identifiers for immune sequencing clone quantification. Whole-study results and caveats: Sharing of a barcode by identical TCR molecules could cause highly expanded clone sizes to be underestimated.

Previously described methods and listed TCR primers produced bulk TCR libraries. TCRdb used MiXCR to reprocess the PCR reads, holding one entry per CDR3 protein. The sample has under 650,000 distinct CDR3 sequences; just under 20% are singletons. V shed 11 bases, J shed 3 bases, and the junction held 14 bases outside the gene matches. The CDR3 totals 16 residues. Germline CDR1 and CDR2: MNHEY and SVGEGT. This clonotype was counted only a few times. Its target is unknown. The chain combines TRBV6-2 or TRBV6-3 with TRBJ2-1; TRBD2 agrees at 9 bases. This TCR came from a human donor in good health. Some libraries in this study had Jurkat cell RNA spiked in. The sequencing input was naive CD8+ T cells from blood, with Jurkat cell RNA spiked in. Subset indicated: FACS-sorted CD8+CD4-CCR7+CD45RA+ naive T cells. CDR3 DNA: TGTGCCTCCGGGACTAGCCTCGTCTCGGTCTACAATGAGCAGTTCTTC. Its protein is CASGTSLVSVYNEQFF.